These 7 T cell receptor beta chains were all obtained from the same sample, sequenced in a study of blood T cell repertoires in COVID-19. Profiled with immunoSEQ multiplex PCR; TCRdb holds only in-frame clones, not every one. Of a few hundred thousand clones in the sample, about nine tenths were seen once. Sequenced: peripheral blood. Source of these receptors: a woman in her fifties or sixties who had recovered from COVID-19.

The chain recombines TRBV5-1 with TRBJ2-6, with 9 bases matching TRBD1. J gave up 0 bases and V 4 bases, and 2 bases lay outside the gene matches. The CDR3 has 16 residues. CDR1 SGHRS and CDR2 YFSETQ come from the germline V gene. CDR3 DNA: TGCGCCAGCAGCGGGACAGGGACCTCTGGGGCCAACGTCCTGACTTTC. Protein product: CASSGTGTSGANVLTF. The variable domain in full, completed from reference TRBV5-1 and TRBJ2-6, reads KAGVTQTPRYLIKTRGQQVTLSCSPISGHRSVSWYQQTPGQGLQFLFEYFSETQRNKGNFPGRFSGRQFSNSRSEMNVSTLELGDSALYLCASSGTGTSGANVLTFGAGSRLTVL.

This sequence joins TRBV18 and TRBJ2-5; tentative D call: TRBD2 (6 bases). The germline V gene has CDR1 KGHSH and CDR2 LQKENI. The length of the CDR3 is 15 residues. Trimming shortened V by 0 bases and J by 5 bases, and 13 bases separated the two germline ends. In DNA form, the CDR3 reads TGTGCCAGCTCACCACCTCGGAGGGTTGGGGAGACCCAGTACTTC. As protein: CASSPPRRVGETQYF.

This sequence joins TRBV5-1 and TRBJ1-2; the match to TRBD1 covers 8 bases. V trimming: 7 bases; J trimming: 8 bases; junction bases outside the gene matches: 19. Germline CDR1 and CDR2: SGHRS and YFSETQ. The CDR3 runs to 16 residues. CDR3 sequence (DNA): TGCGCCAGCCGACGGGACAGGATTTACTTAATTAGGGGCTACACCTTC. Translation: CASRRDRIYLIRGYTF.

The chain is built from TRBV10-3 and TRBJ2-7, with unresolved D. The ends were cut back, 2 bases at V and 10 bases at J, with 9 bases in the middle. This CDR3 has 11 amino acids. Germline-derived CDR1 and CDR2 are ENHRY and SYGVKD. CDR3 bases: TGTGCCATCAGTGAGACCTATAATCAGTACTTC. It encodes CAISETYNQYF.

The gene calls are TRBV19 and TRBJ2-1, with 10 bases aligning to TRBD2. The germline CDR1 and CDR2 sequences are LNHDA and SQIVND (reference sequence). V shed 5 bases, J shed 3 bases, and the junction held 7 bases outside the gene matches. The CDR3 runs to 16 residues. The CDR3 loop reads CASSPRLAGVYNEQFF. CDR3 DNA: TGTGCCAGTAGTCCCCGGCTAGCGGGGGTCTACAATGAGCAGTTCTTC. The whole variable domain, filled in from reference TRBV19 and TRBJ2-1, reads DGGITQSPKYLFRKEGQNVTLSCEQNLNHDAMYWYRQDPGQGLRLIYYSQIVNDFQKGDIAEGYSVSREKKESFPLTVTSAQKNPTAFYLCASSPRLAGVYNEQFFGPGTRLTVL.

The rearrangement links TRBV11-3 to TRBJ2-3; TRBD2 matches 15 bases. V lost 5 bases, J lost 3 bases, and 6 bases stayed unmatched. Germline CDR1 reads SGHNT; CDR2 reads YENEEA. This CDR3 has 17 amino acids. The DNA for the CDR3 is TGTGCCAGCAGCCTAGGACTAGCGGGGGGGCCTACAGATACGCAGTATTTT. Protein product: CASSLGLAGGPTDTQYF.

This clone was counted a few times. The chain combines TRBV11-1 with TRBJ1-1, with 9 positions matching TRBD1. Germline V gene lookup returns CDR1 SGHAT and CDR2 FQDESV (reference sequence). There are 13 residues in the CDR3. The V and J ends lost 1 base and 10 bases, in that order; junction bases with no gene match: 4. CDR3 coding DNA: TGTGCCAGCAGCTTAGTCCCGGACAGGGGAGCTTTCTTT. It specifies CASSLVPDRGAFF. Complete variable domain (other parts from reference TRBV11-1 and TRBJ1-1): EAEVAQSPRYKITEKSQAVAFWCDPISGHATLYWYRQILGQGPELLVQFQDESVVDDSQLPKDRFSAERLKGVDSTLKIQPAELGDSAMYLCASSLVPDRGAFFGQGTRLTVV.